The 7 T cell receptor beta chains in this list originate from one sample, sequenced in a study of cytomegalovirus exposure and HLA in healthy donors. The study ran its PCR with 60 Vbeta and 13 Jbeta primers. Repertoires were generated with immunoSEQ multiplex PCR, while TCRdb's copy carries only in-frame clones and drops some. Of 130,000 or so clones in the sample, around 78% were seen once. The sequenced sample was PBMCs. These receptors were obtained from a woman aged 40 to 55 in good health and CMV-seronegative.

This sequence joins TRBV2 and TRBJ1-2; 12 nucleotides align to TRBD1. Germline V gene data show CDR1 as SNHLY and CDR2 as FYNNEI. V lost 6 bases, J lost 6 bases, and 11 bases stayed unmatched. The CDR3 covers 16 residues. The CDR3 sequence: CASRDVPGQGAHGYTF. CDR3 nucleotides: TGTGCCAGCAGGGACGTACCGGGACAGGGGGCCCATGGCTACACCTTC.

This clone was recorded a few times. The CDR3 DNA follows: TGCGCCAGCAGCCACCCTGGACTAGCGGGAGGCCCGTACCAAGAGACCCAGTACTTC. The encoded protein is CASSHPGLAGGPYQETQYF. The chain is built from TRBV4-1 and TRBJ2-5, with TRBD2 identical over 14 bases. Germline trimming cut 3 bases from V and 0 bases from J; bases unmatched to any gene: 9. Germline-derived CDR1 and CDR2 are MGHRA and YSYEKL. The CDR3 has 19 residues.

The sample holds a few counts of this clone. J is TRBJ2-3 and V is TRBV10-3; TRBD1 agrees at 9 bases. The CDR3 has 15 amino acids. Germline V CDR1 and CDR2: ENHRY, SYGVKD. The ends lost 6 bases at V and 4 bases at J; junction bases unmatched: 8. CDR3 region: CAISGTGGSPDTQYF. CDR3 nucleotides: TGTGCCATCAGCGGCACAGGGGGCAGCCCAGATACGCAGTATTTT.

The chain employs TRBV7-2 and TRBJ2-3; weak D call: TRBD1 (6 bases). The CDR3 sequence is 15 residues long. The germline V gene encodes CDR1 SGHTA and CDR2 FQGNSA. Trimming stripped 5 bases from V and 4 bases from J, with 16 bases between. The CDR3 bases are TGTGCCAGCAGCCCCCGGACAGAGAAGGCAGATACGCAGTATTTT. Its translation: CASSPRTEKADTQYF.

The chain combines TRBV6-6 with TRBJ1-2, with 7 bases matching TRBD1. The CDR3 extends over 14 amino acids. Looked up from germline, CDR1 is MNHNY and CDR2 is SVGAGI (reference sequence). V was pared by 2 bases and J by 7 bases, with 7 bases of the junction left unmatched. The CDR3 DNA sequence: TGTGCCAGCAGTTACGACAGGGCCAGGGGTGGCTACACCTTC. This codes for CASSYDRARGGYTF.

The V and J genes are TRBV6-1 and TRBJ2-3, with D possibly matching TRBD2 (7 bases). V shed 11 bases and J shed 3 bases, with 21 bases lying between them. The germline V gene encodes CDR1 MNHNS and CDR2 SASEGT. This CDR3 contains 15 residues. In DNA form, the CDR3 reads TGTGCCTGCCGTGGGCGGGAGAGGGGGACAGATACGCAGTATTTT. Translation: CACRGRERGTDTQYF.

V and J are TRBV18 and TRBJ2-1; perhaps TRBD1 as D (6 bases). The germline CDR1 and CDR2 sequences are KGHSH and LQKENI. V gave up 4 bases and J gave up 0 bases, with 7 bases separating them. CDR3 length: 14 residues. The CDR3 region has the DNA TGTGCCAGCTCACGAGGGGGCTCCTACAATGAGCAGTTCTTC. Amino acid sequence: CASSRGGSYNEQFF. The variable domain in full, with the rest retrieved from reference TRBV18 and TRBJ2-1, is NAGVMQNPRHLVRRRGQEARLRCSPMKGHSHVYWYRQLPEEGLKFMVYLQKENIIDESGMPKERFSAEFPKEGPSILRIQQVVRGDSAAYFCASSRGGSYNEQFFGPGTRLTVL.